The 7 T cell receptor beta chains below all came from one sample that was sequenced in a study of blood T cell repertoires in COVID-19. Sequencing used immunoSEQ multiplex PCR; TCRdb keeps in-frame clones, though not all of them. The sample includes roughly 380,000 clones, around 87% of them seen just once. The sample comprised PBMCs or T cells enriched from blood (not recorded which). These receptors came from a man aged 30 to 45 who had recovered from COVID-19.

The V and J genes are TRBV3-1 (or the pseudogene TRBV3-2) and TRBJ1-2; D unresolved. The CDR3 is 15 amino acids. Germline loops: CDR1 LGHDT, CDR2 YNNKEL (reference sequence). V dropped 3 bases and J dropped 4 bases, with 15 bases sitting between them. The CDR3 spells CASSQSEATVYGYTF. For the CDR3, the DNA is TGTGCCAGCAGCCAGTCGGAGGCGACCGTCTATGGCTACACCTTC.

This clone turned up a few times. J is TRBJ2-3 and V is TRBV5-1; TRBD2 agrees at 7 bases. This CDR3 contains 15 residues. Germline-derived CDR1 and CDR2 are SGHRS and YFSETQ. J lost 3 bases, V lost 1 base, and 5 bases had no gene match. CDR3 nucleotide sequence: TGCGCCAGCAGCTTGACACAGCGGGGTACAGATACGCAGTATTTT. Its translation is CASSLTQRGTDTQYF. Based on the CDR3 plus reference TRBV5-1 and TRBJ2-3, the full variable domain is KAGVTQTPRYLIKTRGQQVTLSCSPISGHRSVSWYQQTPGQGLQFLFEYFSETQRNKGNFPGRFSGRQFSNSRSEMNVSTLELGDSALYLCASSLTQRGTDTQYFGPGTRLTVL.

The CDR3 DNA follows: TGTGCCAGCAGCCACAGACAGGGGGCGCAAGGCTACACCTTC. It codes for CASSHRQGAQGYTF. The rearrangement links TRBV3-1 (or the pseudogene TRBV3-2) to TRBJ1-2; 10 bases line up with TRBD1. The V and J ends lost 3 bases and 8 bases, in that order; junction bases with no gene match: 6. This CDR3 contains 14 residues. The germline V gene has CDR1 LGHDT and CDR2 YNNKEL (reference sequence).

This chain connects TRBV2 to TRBJ1-4; no firm D call. V lost 2 bases and J 10 bases, leaving 17 bases between the germline ends. The CDR3 runs 15 residues. CDR1 SNHLY and CDR2 FYNNEI come from the germline V gene. This CDR3 reads CASSESAGRTGKLFF. The CDR3 bases are TGTGCCAGCAGTGAAAGTGCCGGGAGAACGGGAAAACTGTTTTTT.

A word on this clone: At one of its ends the junction is not consistent with the germline gene, which may arise from a read error. The chain couples TRBV7-3 to TRBJ1-4; 9 bases agree with TRBD1. CDR3 length: 16 residues. The V gene's germline CDR1 is SGHTA and CDR2 FQGTGA. CDR3 DNA: TGTGCCAGCAGCCTAACTCCGGGACAGGGTCCGGAAAAACTGTTTTTT. This gives the protein CASSLTPGQGPEKLFF.

The CDR3, as DNA: TGCAGCGTGGGCGGACTAGGAACAGCGAATGGCTACACCTTC. Translated, it gives CSVGGLGTANGYTF. The chain recombines TRBV29-1 with TRBJ1-2; D is undetermined. From germline, CDR1 is SQVTM and CDR2 ANQGSEA. V was trimmed by 6 bases and J by 6 bases, leaving 20 bases between them. This CDR3 is 14 amino acids long.

This clone occurred once. V is TRBV2 and J is TRBJ1-4; 7 bases fit TRBD1. Germline values: CDR1 SNHLY, CDR2 FYNNEI. The CDR3 runs to 14 residues. V trimming: 6 bases; J trimming: 7 bases; junction bases outside the gene matches: 8. CDR3 in amino acids: CASSVNRGGEKLFF. CDR3 nucleotide sequence: TGTGCCAGCAGCGTAAACAGGGGTGGTGAAAAACTGTTTTTT.